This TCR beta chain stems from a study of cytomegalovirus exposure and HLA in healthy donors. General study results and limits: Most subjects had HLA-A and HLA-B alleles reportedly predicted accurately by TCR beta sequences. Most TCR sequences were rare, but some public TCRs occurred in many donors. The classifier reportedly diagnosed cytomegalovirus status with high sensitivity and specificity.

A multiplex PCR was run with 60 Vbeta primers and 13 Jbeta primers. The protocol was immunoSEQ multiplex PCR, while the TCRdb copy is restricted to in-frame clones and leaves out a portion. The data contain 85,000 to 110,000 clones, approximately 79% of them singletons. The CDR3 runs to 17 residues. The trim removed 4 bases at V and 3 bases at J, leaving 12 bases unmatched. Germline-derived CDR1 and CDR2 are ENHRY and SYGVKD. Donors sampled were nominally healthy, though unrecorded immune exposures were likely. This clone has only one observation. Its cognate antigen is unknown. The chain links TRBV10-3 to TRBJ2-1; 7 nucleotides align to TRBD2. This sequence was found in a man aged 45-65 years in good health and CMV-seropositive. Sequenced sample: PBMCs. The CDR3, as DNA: TGTGCCATCAGTGCCCCCCCTCTAGCGGAATACTACAATGAGCAGTTCTTC. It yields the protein CAISAPPLAEYYNEQFF.